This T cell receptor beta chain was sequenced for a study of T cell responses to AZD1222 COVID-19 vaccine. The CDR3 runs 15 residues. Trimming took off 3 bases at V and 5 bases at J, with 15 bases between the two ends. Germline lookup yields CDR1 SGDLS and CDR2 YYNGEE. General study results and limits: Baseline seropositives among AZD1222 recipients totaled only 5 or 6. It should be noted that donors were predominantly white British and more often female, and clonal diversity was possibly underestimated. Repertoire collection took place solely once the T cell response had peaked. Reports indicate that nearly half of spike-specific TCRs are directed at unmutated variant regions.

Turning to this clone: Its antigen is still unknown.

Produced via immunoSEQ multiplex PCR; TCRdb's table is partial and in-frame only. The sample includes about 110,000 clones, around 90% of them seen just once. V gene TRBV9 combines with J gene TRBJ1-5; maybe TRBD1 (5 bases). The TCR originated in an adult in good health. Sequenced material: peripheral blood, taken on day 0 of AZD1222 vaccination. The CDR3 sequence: CASSGRGGTDQPQHF. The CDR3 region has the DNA TGTGCCAGCAGCGGACGCGGGGGGACGGATCAGCCCCAGCATTTT. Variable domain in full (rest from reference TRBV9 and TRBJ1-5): DSGVTQTPKHLITATGQRVTLRCSPRSGDLSVYWYQQSLDQGLQFLIQYYNGEERAKGNILERFSAQQFPDLHSELNLSSLELGDSALYFCASSGRGGTDQPQHFGDGTRLSIL.